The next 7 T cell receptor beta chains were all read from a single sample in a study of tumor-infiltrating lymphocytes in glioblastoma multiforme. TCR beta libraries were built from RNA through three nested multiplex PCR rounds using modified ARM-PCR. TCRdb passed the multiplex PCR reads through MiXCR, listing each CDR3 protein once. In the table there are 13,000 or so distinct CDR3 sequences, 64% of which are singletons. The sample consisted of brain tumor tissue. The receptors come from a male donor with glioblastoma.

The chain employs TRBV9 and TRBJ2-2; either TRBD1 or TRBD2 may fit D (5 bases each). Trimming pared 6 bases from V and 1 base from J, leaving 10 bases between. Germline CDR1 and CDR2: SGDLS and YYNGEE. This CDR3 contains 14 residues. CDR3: CASKERGNTGELFF. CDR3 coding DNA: TGTGCCAGCAAAGAGAGGGGGAACACCGGGGAGCTGTTTTTT.

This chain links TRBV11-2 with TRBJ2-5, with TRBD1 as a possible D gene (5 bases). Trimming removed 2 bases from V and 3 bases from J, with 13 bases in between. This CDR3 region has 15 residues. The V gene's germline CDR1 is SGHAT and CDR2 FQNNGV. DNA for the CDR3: TGTGCCAGCAGCTTACGAGGTCAGGGAAAAGAGACCCAGTACTTC. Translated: CASSLRGQGKETQYF. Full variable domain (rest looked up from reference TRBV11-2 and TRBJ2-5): EAGVAQSPRYKIIEKRQSVAFWCNPISGHATLYWYQQILGQGPKLLIQFQNNGVVDDSQLPKDRFSAERLKGVDSTLKIQPAKLEDSAVYLCASSLRGQGKETQYFGPGTRLLVL.

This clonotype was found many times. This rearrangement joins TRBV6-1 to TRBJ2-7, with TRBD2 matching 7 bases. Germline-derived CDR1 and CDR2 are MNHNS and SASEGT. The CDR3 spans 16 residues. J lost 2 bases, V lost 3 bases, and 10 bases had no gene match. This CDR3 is CASSDHLGGMTYEQYF. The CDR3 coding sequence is TGTGCCAGCAGTGACCACCTCGGGGGGATGACCTACGAGCAGTACTTC.

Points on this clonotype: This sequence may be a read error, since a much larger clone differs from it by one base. CDR3 nucleotides: TGTGCCAGCAACCAATGGGTGGGGGATGAGCAGTTCTTC. Its protein is CASNQWVGDEQFF. This rearrangement joins TRBV11-2 to TRBJ2-1; D may be TRBD1 or TRBD2 (5 bases each). Trimming shortened V by 7 bases and J by 8 bases, and 15 bases separated the two germline ends. CDR3 size: 13 residues. The germline V gene has CDR1 SGHAT and CDR2 FQNNGV. Together with reference TRBV11-2 and TRBJ2-1, the CDR3 gives the full variable domain: EAGVAQSPRYKIIEKRQSVAFWCNPISGHATLYWYQQILGQGPKLLIQFQNNGVVDDSQLPKDRFSAERLKGVDSTLKIQPAKLEDSAVYLCASNQWVGDEQFFGPGTRLTVL.

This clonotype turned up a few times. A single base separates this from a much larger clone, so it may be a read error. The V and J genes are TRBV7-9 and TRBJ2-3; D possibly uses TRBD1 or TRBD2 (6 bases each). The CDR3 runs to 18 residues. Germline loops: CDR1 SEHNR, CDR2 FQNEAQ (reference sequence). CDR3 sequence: CASSLPLETWGDTDTRYF. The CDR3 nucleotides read TGTGCCAGCAGCTTACCACTCGAGACGTGGGGGGACACAGATACGCGGTATTTT.

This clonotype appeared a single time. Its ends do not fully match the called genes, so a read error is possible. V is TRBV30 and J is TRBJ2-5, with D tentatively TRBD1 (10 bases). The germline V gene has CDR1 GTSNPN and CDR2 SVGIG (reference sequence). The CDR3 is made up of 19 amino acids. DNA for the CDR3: TGTGTCTGGCTAGACTGGACAGGGGGTTCTGCGGGAGGGAGGGAGACCCAGTACTTC. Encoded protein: CVWLDWTGGSAGGRETQYF.

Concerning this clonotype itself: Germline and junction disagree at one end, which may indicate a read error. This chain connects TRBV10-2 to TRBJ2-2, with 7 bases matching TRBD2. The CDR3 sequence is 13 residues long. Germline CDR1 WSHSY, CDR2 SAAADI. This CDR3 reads CTSRRGGTGELFF. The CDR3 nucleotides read TGCACCAGCAGACGGGGAGGGACCGGGGAGCTGTTTTTT.